This T cell receptor (beta chain) derives from a study of blood T cell repertoires in COVID-19. The overall study: Researchers got acute and convalescent COVID-19 samples from the United States, Italy and Spain.

Methods used by the authors: Reference gene primers were amplified, and this amplification served to estimate nucleated cell counts. Clones were sequenced by immunoSEQ multiplex PCR, and TCRdb holds only the in-frame ones, with some missing. The D gene and trimming were derived from the DNA, and the V and J assignments and clone size from that table. The sample lists 80,000 to 130,000 clones; roughly 90% were seen once. This clone came up once. CDR1 MGHDK and CDR2 SYGVNS come from the germline V gene. The CDR3 runs 18 residues. Trimming took 5 bases from V and 2 from J; bases not matched to a gene: 13.

This rearrangement joins TRBV25-1 to TRBJ2-3; 10 bases match TRBD2. The receptor was isolated from a man in his 60s with acute or convalescent COVID-19. Sequenced sample: peripheral blood. The CDR3 DNA is TGTGCCAGCAGTCGGCCTAGCGGGAGCACTTACCCCACAGATACGCAGTATTTT. It is translated as CASSRPSGSTYPTDTQYF.